This T cell receptor (beta chain) is from a study of Ad26.COV2.S vaccination and SARS-CoV-2 variants. Study-wide context: Donor was in the COV1001 Ad26.COV2.S trial arm.

The method was immunoSEQ multiplex PCR; TCRdb's version includes in-frame clones alone and lacks a portion of them. The sample lists some 390,000 clones, approximately 90% occurring once. Looked up from germline, CDR1 is SGHVS and CDR2 is FQNEAQ. Between the trimmed V and J ends, which lost 5 bases and 5 bases, there was a span of 15 bases. This CDR3 is 14 amino acids long. The treatment denotes: approximately 18 received Ad26.COV2.S at low or high dose, single or two shots; a few received placebo; per-sample allocation not given. Material that was analyzed had been drawn on day 63 after the first vaccine or placebo injection.

This sequence originates from a person between 18 and 65 years old who received the Ad26.COV2.S COVID-19 vaccine or a placebo. Specimen: peripheral blood, collected in a trial of Ad26.COV2.S vaccine versus placebo. This chain links TRBV7-8 with TRBJ2-5; D possibly corresponds to TRBD2 (5 bases). CDR3 region: CASSRSVPPETQYF. The CDR3 nucleotides read TGTGCCAGCAGCCGTAGCGTCCCTCCCGAGACCCAGTACTTC.